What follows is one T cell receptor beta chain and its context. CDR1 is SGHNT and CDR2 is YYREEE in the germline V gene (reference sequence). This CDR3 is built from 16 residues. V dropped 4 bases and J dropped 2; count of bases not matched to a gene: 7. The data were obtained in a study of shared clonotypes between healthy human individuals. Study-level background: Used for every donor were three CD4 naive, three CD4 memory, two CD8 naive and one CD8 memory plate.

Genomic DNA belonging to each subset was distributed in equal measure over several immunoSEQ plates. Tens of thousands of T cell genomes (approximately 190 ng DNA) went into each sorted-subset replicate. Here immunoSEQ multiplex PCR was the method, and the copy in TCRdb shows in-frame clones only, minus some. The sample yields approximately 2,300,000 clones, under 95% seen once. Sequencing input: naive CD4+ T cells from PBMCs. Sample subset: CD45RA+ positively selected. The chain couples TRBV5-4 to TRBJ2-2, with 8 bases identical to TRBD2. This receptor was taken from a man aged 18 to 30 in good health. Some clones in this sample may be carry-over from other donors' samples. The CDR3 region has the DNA TGTGCCAGCAGCCGTACTAGCGGTAGAAACACCGGGGAGCTGTTTTTT. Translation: CASSRTSGRNTGELFF.